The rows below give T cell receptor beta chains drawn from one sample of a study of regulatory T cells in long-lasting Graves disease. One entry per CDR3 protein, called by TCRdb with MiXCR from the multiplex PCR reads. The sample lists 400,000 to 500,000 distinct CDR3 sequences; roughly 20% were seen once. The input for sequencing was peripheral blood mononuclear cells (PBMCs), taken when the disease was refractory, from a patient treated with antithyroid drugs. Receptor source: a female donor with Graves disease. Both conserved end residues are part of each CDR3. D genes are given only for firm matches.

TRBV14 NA CASSQIGEIGTPSIHSNQPRHF
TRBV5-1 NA CASTFPGATYEQYF
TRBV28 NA CASSLWGAGDQPQHF
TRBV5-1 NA CASSPSRGDNSPLHF
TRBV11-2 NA CASSFTPTASTDTRYF
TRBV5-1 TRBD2 CASSLGGTRSSNEQFF
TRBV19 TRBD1 CASSPGTGHNIQYF
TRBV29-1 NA CSVEKGTGELFF
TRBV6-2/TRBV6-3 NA CASSYSGVEEKLFF
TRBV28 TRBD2 CASSSTLAGANEQFF